This is a list of T cell receptor beta chains from one sample in a study of blood T cell repertoires in COVID-19. Generated by immunoSEQ multiplex PCR, the TCRdb table keeps only in-frame clones and is missing some. Among 200,000 to 250,000 clones listed, about 78% were seen once. Input material: peripheral blood. These receptors were collected from a woman in her seventies with acute or convalescent COVID-19. The CDR3 runs from the conserved cysteine through the conserved F or W. Fields, in order: V gene, CDR3 length, D gene, clone size, J gene, CDR3 DNA, CDR3 protein. D genes are given only for firm matches. Size tells how often a clone was seen (once, few, many) or the class of an expanded clone, and some rows leave it out.

V gene: TRBV18; CDR3 length: 15; D gene: TRBD1; clone size: .; J gene: TRBJ2-1; CDR3 DNA: TGTGCCAGCTCACCATTAAAGATGACAGGGGGCGACGAGTTCTTC; CDR3 protein: CASSPLKMTGGDEFF
V gene: TRBV2; CDR3 length: 15; D gene: TRBD1; clone size: once; J gene: TRBJ2-1; CDR3 DNA: TGTGCCAGCACCGAACAGGGGGTAACCTACAATGAGCAGTTCTTC; CDR3 protein: CASTEQGVTYNEQFF
V gene: TRBV24-1; CDR3 length: 13; D gene: .; clone size: once; J gene: TRBJ2-4; CDR3 DNA: TGTGCCACCAGTGGGGCAGGGTCGAACATTCAGTACTTC; CDR3 protein: CATSGAGSNIQYF
V gene: TRBV19; CDR3 length: 15; D gene: TRBD2; clone size: once; J gene: TRBJ2-1; CDR3 DNA: TGTGCCAGTAGTAGGGGACTAGCGGGGGTTGATGAGCAGTTCTTC; CDR3 protein: CASSRGLAGVDEQFF
V gene: TRBV19; CDR3 length: 14; D gene: .; clone size: many; J gene: TRBJ1-6; CDR3 DNA: TGTGCCAGTAGTACCGAGATGACCTGGGCCGCCCTCCACTTT; CDR3 protein: CASSTEMTWAALHF
V gene: TRBV12-5; CDR3 length: 17; D gene: TRBD1; clone size: .; J gene: TRBJ1-6; CDR3 DNA: TGTGCTAGTGGTTTGGGCCTAGGGACAGGGGCGAAATCACCCCTCCACTTT; CDR3 protein: CASGLGLGTGAKSPLHF
V gene: TRBV19; CDR3 length: 16; D gene: .; clone size: once; J gene: TRBJ1-3; CDR3 DNA: TGTGCCAGTAGTATAGGTGGCAGGCTCTCTGGAAACACCATATATTTT; CDR3 protein: CASSIGGRLSGNTIYF
V gene: TRBV15; CDR3 length: 16; D gene: .; clone size: few; J gene: TRBJ1-5; CDR3 DNA: TGTGCCACCAGCAGAGACCGGGCAGGGACTAATCAGCCCCAGCATTTT; CDR3 protein: CATSRDRAGTNQPQHF
V gene: TRBV19; CDR3 length: 16; D gene: .; clone size: .; J gene: TRBJ1-3; CDR3 DNA: TGTGCCAGTAGTCCGGGACACGAAAGCTCTGGAAACACCATATATTTT; CDR3 protein: CASSPGHESSGNTIYF
V gene: TRBV10-3; CDR3 length: 14; D gene: TRBD1; clone size: .; J gene: TRBJ1-6; CDR3 DNA: TGTGCCATCAGTGCACAGGGGGCCGGCTCACCCCTCCACTTT; CDR3 protein: CAISAQGAGSPLHF
V gene: TRBV7-9; CDR3 length: 15; D gene: TRBD1; clone size: .; J gene: TRBJ2-1; CDR3 DNA: TGTGCCAGCAGGAACGGACAGGGGGCGGGTTATGAGCAGTTCTTC; CDR3 protein: CASRNGQGAGYEQFF
V gene: TRBV5-1; CDR3 length: 13; D gene: .; clone size: .; J gene: TRBJ2-3; CDR3 DNA: TGCGCCAGCAGCTTGTCAAGGGGAGATACGCAGTATTTT; CDR3 protein: CASSLSRGDTQYF
V gene: TRBV29-1; CDR3 length: 13; D gene: .; clone size: .; J gene: TRBJ2-5; CDR3 DNA: TGCAGCGTTGATTCAGGCACACAAGAGACCCAGTACTTC; CDR3 protein: CSVDSGTQETQYF
V gene: TRBV3-1/TRBV3-2; CDR3 length: 15; D gene: TRBD1; clone size: .; J gene: TRBJ1-1; CDR3 DNA: TGTGCCAGCAGCCAACACGCAGGGGGCAGCACTGAAGCTTTCTTT; CDR3 protein: CASSQHAGGSTEAFF
V gene: TRBV7-2; CDR3 length: 15; D gene: TRBD2; clone size: .; J gene: TRBJ2-1; CDR3 DNA: TGTGCCAGCAGCCCTGGACTAGCGGGGGGTGGGGAGCAGTTCTTC; CDR3 protein: CASSPGLAGGGEQFF
V gene: TRBV5-4; CDR3 length: 14; D gene: .; clone size: .; J gene: TRBJ1-2; CDR3 DNA: TGTGCCAGCAGCGTGATACAGGGCGGAGGAGGCTACACCTTC; CDR3 protein: CASSVIQGGGGYTF
V gene: TRBV14; CDR3 length: 15; D gene: .; clone size: .; J gene: TRBJ2-5; CDR3 DNA: TGTGCCAGCAGCCAAGTCTCAGGGGGGATTGAGACCCAGTACTTC; CDR3 protein: CASSQVSGGIETQYF
V gene: TRBV2; CDR3 length: 15; D gene: TRBD2; clone size: .; J gene: TRBJ2-3; CDR3 DNA: TGTGCCAGCAGGCCGACTAGCGGGGGGTCCCGGACGCAGTATTTT; CDR3 protein: CASRPTSGGSRTQYF
V gene: TRBV5-1; CDR3 length: 17; D gene: .; clone size: .; J gene: TRBJ2-3; CDR3 DNA: TGCGCCAGCACCGCGGGGGCCGCAGCGGGGCCTGCAGATACGCAGTATTTT; CDR3 protein: CASTAGAAAGPADTQYF
V gene: TRBV15; CDR3 length: 15; D gene: TRBD2; clone size: .; J gene: TRBJ2-7; CDR3 DNA: TGTGCCACCAGCAGAGAAACGGGGGGTCAACACGAGCAGTACTTC; CDR3 protein: CATSRETGGQHEQYF
V gene: TRBV2; CDR3 length: 17; D gene: .; clone size: few; J gene: TRBJ1-3; CDR3 DNA: TGTGCCAGCAGTGTTTCAGAAATACAGAGCTCTGGAAACACCATATATTTT; CDR3 protein: CASSVSEIQSSGNTIYF
V gene: TRBV3-1/TRBV3-2; CDR3 length: 20; D gene: TRBD2; clone size: .; J gene: TRBJ2-2; CDR3 DNA: TGTGCCAGCAGCCAAGGACTTAGAGGCGGGGGGACTTCGAACACCGGGGAGCTGTTTTTT; CDR3 protein: CASSQGLRGGGTSNTGELFF
V gene: TRBV7-9; CDR3 length: 14; D gene: .; clone size: .; J gene: TRBJ2-4; CDR3 DNA: TGTGCCAGCAGCTTAGGTAGTGCCAAAAACATTCAGTACTTC; CDR3 protein: CASSLGSAKNIQYF
V gene: TRBV7-2; CDR3 length: 12; D gene: .; clone size: .; J gene: TRBJ2-3; CDR3 DNA: TGTGCCAGCAGCTCAGACTGGGATACGCAGTATTTT; CDR3 protein: CASSSDWDTQYF
V gene: TRBV6-6; CDR3 length: 14; D gene: .; clone size: .; J gene: TRBJ1-5; CDR3 DNA: TGTGCCAGCAGTTACAAAGGACAAGGTCAGCCCCAGCATTTT; CDR3 protein: CASSYKGQGQPQHF
V gene: TRBV5-1; CDR3 length: 15; D gene: TRBD1; clone size: .; J gene: TRBJ2-5; CDR3 DNA: TGCGCCAGCAGCCTGACAACGACAGGGAAGGAGACCCAGTACTTC; CDR3 protein: CASSLTTTGKETQYF
V gene: TRBV5-8; CDR3 length: 16; D gene: .; clone size: .; J gene: TRBJ2-5; CDR3 DNA: TGTGCCAGCAGCCCGAGAGGAGGGGCGAGAGCAGAGACCCAGTACTTC; CDR3 protein: CASSPRGGARAETQYF
V gene: TRBV7-2; CDR3 length: 13; D gene: .; clone size: .; J gene: TRBJ1-1; CDR3 DNA: TGTGCCAGCAGCTTGAATTGGGGGGGCGAGGCTTTCTTT; CDR3 protein: CASSLNWGGEAFF
V gene: TRBV2; CDR3 length: 12; D gene: .; clone size: many; J gene: TRBJ2-5; CDR3 DNA: TGTGCCAGCAGTTATAGCGTGGAGACCCAGTACTTC; CDR3 protein: CASSYSVETQYF
V gene: TRBV6-5; CDR3 length: 14; D gene: TRBD1; clone size: .; J gene: TRBJ1-2; CDR3 DNA: TGTGCCAGCAGTTACACTACAGGGGGGTATGGCTACACCTTC; CDR3 protein: CASSYTTGGYGYTF
V gene: TRBV3-1/TRBV3-2; CDR3 length: 13; D gene: .; clone size: .; J gene: TRBJ2-1; CDR3 DNA: TGTGCCAGCAGCCAAGGAGGGGGATTGGAGCAGTTCTTC; CDR3 protein: CASSQGGGLEQFF
V gene: TRBV5-1; CDR3 length: 17; D gene: TRBD1; clone size: few; J gene: TRBJ1-3; CDR3 DNA: TGCGCCAGCAGCTCGGCCTTGACAGGGGGCTCTGGAAACACCATATATTTT; CDR3 protein: CASSSALTGGSGNTIYF
V gene: TRBV10-2; CDR3 length: 15; D gene: .; clone size: .; J gene: TRBJ2-3; CDR3 DNA: TGCGCCAGCTCCCCGTGGGTGACTAGCACAGATACGCAGTATTTT; CDR3 protein: CASSPWVTSTDTQYF
V gene: TRBV11-3; CDR3 length: 12; D gene: .; clone size: .; J gene: TRBJ2-3; CDR3 DNA: TGTGCCAGCAGCTTAGTCGGGGATACGCAGTATTTT; CDR3 protein: CASSLVGDTQYF
V gene: TRBV18; CDR3 length: 15; D gene: TRBD1; clone size: .; J gene: TRBJ1-3; CDR3 DNA: TGTGCCAGCTCACCACCGTCCAGGGGGTTAAACACCATATATTTT; CDR3 protein: CASSPPSRGLNTIYF
V gene: TRBV5-1; CDR3 length: 16; D gene: .; clone size: .; J gene: TRBJ2-1; CDR3 DNA: TGCGCCAGCAGCGGGGGGTTTAGGAATTGGGTTAATGAGCAGTTCTTC; CDR3 protein: CASSGGFRNWVNEQFF
V gene: TRBV14; CDR3 length: 19; D gene: TRBD1; clone size: .; J gene: TRBJ1-6; CDR3 DNA: TGTGCCAGCAGCCAGTTACCCCCGACCGGGACAGGTCTAAATTCACCCCTCCACTTT; CDR3 protein: CASSQLPPTGTGLNSPLHF
V gene: TRBV7-9; CDR3 length: 14; D gene: TRBD1; clone size: .; J gene: TRBJ2-5; CDR3 DNA: TGTGCCAGCAGCACGGGACAGGGTGGCGAGACCCAGTACTTC; CDR3 protein: CASSTGQGGETQYF
V gene: TRBV6-4; CDR3 length: 13; D gene: .; clone size: .; J gene: TRBJ1-1; CDR3 DNA: TGTGCCAGCAGCATGGTCGAGGGTACTGAAGCTTTCTTT; CDR3 protein: CASSMVEGTEAFF
V gene: TRBV7-2; CDR3 length: 14; D gene: TRBD2; clone size: few; J gene: TRBJ2-3; CDR3 DNA: TGTGCCAGCAGCCCGGGACTAGCGACAGATACGCAGTATTTT; CDR3 protein: CASSPGLATDTQYF
V gene: TRBV6-4; CDR3 length: 13; D gene: .; clone size: .; J gene: TRBJ1-5; CDR3 DNA: TGTGCCAGCAGTGAACAGGGCGGACAGCCCCAGCATTTT; CDR3 protein: CASSEQGGQPQHF
V gene: TRBV6-2/TRBV6-3; CDR3 length: 16; D gene: .; clone size: once; J gene: TRBJ2-1; CDR3 DNA: TGTGCCAGCAGTTACTCACCTAGACGGTCCTACAATGAGCAGTTCTTC; CDR3 protein: CASSYSPRRSYNEQFF
V gene: TRBV7-8; CDR3 length: 16; D gene: TRBD2; clone size: .; J gene: TRBJ2-5; CDR3 DNA: TGTGCCAGCAGCTTAGCCTCGAGCGGGGCCCGGGAGACCCAGTACTTC; CDR3 protein: CASSLASSGARETQYF
V gene: TRBV10-3; CDR3 length: 13; D gene: .; clone size: .; J gene: TRBJ2-5; CDR3 DNA: TGTGCCATCAGTGACAGGCAGGAAGAGACCCAGTACTTC; CDR3 protein: CAISDRQEETQYF
V gene: TRBV4-1; CDR3 length: 16; D gene: .; clone size: .; J gene: TRBJ1-4; CDR3 DNA: TGCGCCAGCAGCCAAGATGGGGGGTCCCAAAATGAAAAACTGTTTTTT; CDR3 protein: CASSQDGGSQNEKLFF
V gene: TRBV19; CDR3 length: 19; D gene: .; clone size: few; J gene: TRBJ2-4; CDR3 DNA: TGTGCCAGTAGTATTGGCCCTTGGGGCCCGAGCCGAGCCAAAAACATTCAGTACTTC; CDR3 protein: CASSIGPWGPSRAKNIQYF
V gene: TRBV27; CDR3 length: 16; D gene: .; clone size: .; J gene: TRBJ2-3; CDR3 DNA: TGTGCCAGCAGACCGGACGGACTAACTAGCACAGATACGCAGTATTTT; CDR3 protein: CASRPDGLTSTDTQYF
V gene: TRBV5-6; CDR3 length: 17; D gene: TRBD1; clone size: .; J gene: TRBJ2-4; CDR3 DNA: TGTGCCAGCAGCCCAACCAGGGACAGGGGCTTTGGGGGCGTTCAGTACTTC; CDR3 protein: CASSPTRDRGFGGVQYF
V gene: TRBV29-1; CDR3 length: 12; D gene: TRBD1; clone size: .; J gene: TRBJ1-2; CDR3 DNA: TGCAGCGTTTCACAGGGGGCAGGTGGCTACACCTTC; CDR3 protein: CSVSQGAGGYTF
V gene: TRBV5-1; CDR3 length: 15; D gene: .; clone size: few; J gene: TRBJ1-4; CDR3 DNA: TGCGCCAGCAGCCCCGGGAGTTCTGCTCGGGAAAAACTGTTTTTT; CDR3 protein: CASSPGSSAREKLFF
V gene: TRBV7-9; CDR3 length: 15; D gene: .; clone size: .; J gene: TRBJ1-4; CDR3 DNA: TGTGCCAGCAGCTCTACAGGGATGGGGAATGAAAAACTGTTTTTT; CDR3 protein: CASSSTGMGNEKLFF
V gene: TRBV12-3/TRBV12-4; CDR3 length: 13; D gene: .; clone size: few; J gene: TRBJ2-1; CDR3 DNA: TGTGCCAGCAGTTCCAGCGCCTACAATGAGCAGTTCTTC; CDR3 protein: CASSSSAYNEQFF
V gene: TRBV4-3; CDR3 length: 16; D gene: TRBD1; clone size: .; J gene: TRBJ2-3; CDR3 DNA: TGCGCCAGCAGCCAAGGGGGGACAGGGGGATCAGATACGCAGTATTTT; CDR3 protein: CASSQGGTGGSDTQYF